This T cell receptor (beta chain) was documented in a study of T-cell memory formation after mild COVID-19. Study-wide findings and caveats: While clones contracting from day 15 to 85 were balanced between CD4 and CD8, later expanders leaned CD4+. CD4+ clones that contracted lay mainly in CM and EM; CD8+ ones lay in EMRA.

Researchers used 5'RACE with constant-segment primers to make TCR alpha and TCR beta cDNA libraries that carry sample barcodes and UMIs. TCRdb analysed the 5' RACE reads with MiXCR anew, one entry per CDR3 protein. The table shows about 310,000 distinct CDR3 sequences, with 15% to 20% occurring only once. Comment on this clonotype: Antigen unknown.

Trimming took 3 bases from V and 2 from J; bases not matched to a gene: 7. CDR1 is GTSNPN and CDR2 is SVGIG in the germline V gene (reference sequence). The CDR3 has 15 residues. Specimen: PBMCs or a T cell subset sorted from them (not recorded which). This clonotype was sampled from a man between 18 and 35 years old who had mild COVID-19 (a few samples of this study predate the infection). Cell type and time point are not known. The V call is TRBV30, the J call TRBJ2-1; 7 bases are a match to TRBD2. The CDR3 DNA follows: TGTGCCTGGAGCCTGGGGGGGAGTCCCTACAATGAGCAGTTCTTC. Translating it yields CAWSLGGSPYNEQFF.